The next 21 T cell receptor beta chains were all read from a single sample in a study of vaccination effects on CD4 cells after COVID-19. Sequencing in the ViraFEST assay came after antigen-specific CD4+ T cells had been expanded with viral peptide pools, which were used to stimulate PBMC. Subsequent to a culture period of 10 days, CD4+ T cells were isolated. Of the BNT162b2 and mRNA-1273 vaccines, participants received two doses of one or the other. The antigens these receptors bind are not known. The method was immunoSEQ multiplex PCR; TCRdb's version includes in-frame clones alone and lacks a portion of them. The top ten hold 8.5% to 10% of the sample, which has 25,000 to 30,000 clones, about 69% seen once. Here the sequenced sample was CD4+ T cells from PBMCs cultured with HCoV-NL63 spike peptides, taken after COVID-19 vaccination. These receptors came from a human donor who received a COVID-19 vaccine.

This rearrangement joins TRBV3-1 (or the pseudogene TRBV3-2) to TRBJ2-2; D may be TRBD2 (5 bases). Trimming took 1 base from V and 1 from J, leaving 19 bases between them. The CDR3 runs 19 residues. CDR1 is LGHDT, CDR2 YNNKEL, per germline (reference sequence). The CDR3 region is CASSQVRRVRERNTGELFF. CDR3 nucleotides: TGTGCCAGCAGCCAAGTTCGGCGAGTGAGGGAAAGGAACACCGGGGAGCTGTTTTTT.

The chain couples TRBV30 to TRBJ1-5; D perhaps matches TRBD1 (5 bases). This CDR3 is built from 12 residues. Germline CDR1 reads GTSNPN; CDR2 reads SVGIG (reference sequence). V lost 0 bases, J lost 11 bases, and 11 bases lay in between. The CDR3 DNA is TGTGCCTGGAGTGTAATGGGGGGGGCCCAGCATTTT. Its translation is CAWSVMGGAQHF. Based on the CDR3 plus reference TRBV30 and TRBJ1-5, the full variable domain is SQTIHQWPATLVQPVGSPLSLECTVEGTSNPNLYWYRQAAGRGLQLLFYSVGIGQISSEVPQNLSASRPQDRQFILSSKKLLLSDSGFYLCAWSVMGGAQHFGDGTRLSIL.

The chain joins TRBV6-5 to TRBJ2-3, with D perhaps matching TRBD2 (5 bases). Germline loops: CDR1 MNHEY, CDR2 SVGAGI. The CDR3 totals 14 residues. Trimming left V 7 bases short and J 1 base short, with 12 bases between. Here the CDR3 reads CASKEALGTDTQYF. The DNA for the CDR3 is TGTGCCAGCAAGGAGGCTCTCGGCACAGATACGCAGTATTTT.

The chain has TRBV19 and TRBJ1-3, with unresolved D. CDR3 size: 14 residues. The V end was cut by 7 bases, the J end by 0 bases, with 10 bases between. The germline gives CDR1 LNHDA, CDR2 SQIVND (reference sequence). CDR3 residues: CASMKEISGNTIYF. The CDR3 coding sequence is TGTGCCAGTATGAAAGAGATCTCTGGAAACACCATATATTTT.

V usage is TRBV6-5 and J usage is TRBJ1-4; D possibly corresponds to TRBD1 (6 bases). The CDR3 runs 14 residues. CDR1 and CDR2 (germline): MNHEY, SVGAGI. Trimming left V 5 bases short and J 7 bases short, with 14 bases between. The chain's CDR3 is CASSPEGGAEKLFF. The DNA of the CDR3 is TGTGCCAGCAGTCCCGAGGGGGGTGCTGAAAAACTGTTTTTT.

The V call is TRBV3-1 (or the pseudogene TRBV3-2), the J call TRBJ2-3, with D possibly being TRBD2 (5 bases). Germline lookup yields CDR1 LGHDT and CDR2 YNNKEL (reference sequence). This CDR3 comprises 14 residues. V shed 0 bases and J shed 8 bases, with 12 bases lying between them. The CDR3 DNA sequence: TGTGCCAGCAGCCAAGATGGGAGTGGACCTACGCAGTATTTT. Its protein product is CASSQDGSGPTQYF.

The chain carries TRBV7-8 and TRBJ1-2, with D maybe TRBD1 (6 bases). Germline assignment: CDR1 SGHVS and CDR2 FQNEAQ. This CDR3 spans 13 amino acids. V was pared by 1 base and J by 6 bases, with 9 bases between. The CDR3 loop is CASSLDRVNGYTF. The CDR3 region has the DNA TGTGCCAGCAGCTTAGACAGGGTTAATGGCTACACCTTC.

The chain combines TRBV10-1 with TRBJ2-1; 15 bases are a match to TRBD2. Germline values: CDR1 WNHNN, CDR2 SYGVQD (reference sequence). The CDR3 covers 16 residues. V dropped 4 bases and J dropped 7; count of bases not matched to a gene: 5. CDR3: CASSVGTSGRLNEQFF. The DNA for the CDR3 is TGCGCCAGCAGTGTGGGGACTAGCGGGAGGTTGAATGAGCAGTTCTTC.

The chain recombines TRBV10-1 with TRBJ2-7, with D unclear. V was cut by 4 bases and J by 2 bases, with 9 bases left in between. The CDR3 has 13 amino acids. Germline V gene sequence: CDR1 WNHNN, CDR2 SYGVQD (reference sequence). The CDR3 DNA is TGCGCCAGCAGTGCCGGAGATACCTACGAGCAGTACTTC. Translation gives CASSAGDTYEQYF.

The chain carries TRBV5-1 and TRBJ1-2; 8 bases line up with TRBD1. This CDR3 contains 14 residues. The V gene end was trimmed by 1 base and the J gene end by 7 bases; junction bases not matched to a gene: 6. Looked up from germline, CDR1 is SGHRS and CDR2 is YFSETQ. In DNA form, the CDR3 reads TGCGCCAGCAGCTTGTGGGGGACAGGTTTTGGCTACACCTTC. This translates into CASSLWGTGFGYTF.

This rearrangement joins TRBV5-1 to TRBJ2-1, with D possibly TRBD2 on 6 matching bases. Germline V CDR1 and CDR2: SGHRS, YFSETQ. This CDR3 is 13 amino acids long. V shed 2 bases and J shed 6 bases, with 9 bases lying between them. CDR3 DNA: TGCGCCAGCAGCTTAGGGACTCGCAATGAGCAGTTCTTC. Translation gives CASSLGTRNEQFF.

V gene TRBV6-6 combines with J gene TRBJ2-7; either TRBD1 or TRBD2 may fit D (5 bases each). V lost 5 bases and J 2 bases, leaving 13 bases between the germline ends. CDR1 is MNHNY and CDR2 is SVGAGI in the germline V gene (reference sequence). CDR3 length equals 14 residues. The CDR3 loop reads CASSNRDPPYEQYF. The DNA for the CDR3 is TGTGCCAGCAGTAACCGGGACCCCCCCTACGAGCAGTACTTC.

This clone has more than one count but fewer than ten. The gene calls are TRBV3-1 (or the pseudogene TRBV3-2) and TRBJ2-7; 10 bases align to TRBD2. The trim removed 4 bases at V and 0 bases at J, leaving 6 bases unmatched. Germline values: CDR1 LGHDT, CDR2 YNNKEL (reference sequence). The CDR3 sequence is 16 residues long. This chain's CDR3 is CASSRTSGLNSYEQYF. The CDR3 DNA is TGTGCCAGCAGCCGGACTAGCGGACTTAACTCCTACGAGCAGTACTTC.

Judged by abundance, this clone is medium-sized. V is TRBV5-1 and J is TRBJ1-3; D gene uncertain. With 0 bases removed from V and 1 base from J, the gap between germline ends came to 11 bases. The CDR3 has 16 residues. The germline V gene encodes CDR1 SGHRS and CDR2 YFSETQ. The CDR3 loop is CASSLASRFSGNTIYF. The CDR3 DNA sequence: TGCGCCAGCAGCTTGGCATCCCGGTTTTCTGGAAACACCATATATTTT.

This chain uses TRBV19 with TRBJ1-2, with 8 bases matching TRBD1. The ends lost 4 bases at V and 5 bases at J; junction bases unmatched: 6. CDR1 and CDR2 (germline): LNHDA, SQIVND (reference sequence). The CDR3 is 14 residues long. The CDR3 loop reads CASSTTRQGYGYTF. The CDR3 DNA follows: TGTGCCAGTAGTACAACCCGACAGGGGTATGGCTACACCTTC.

Within the sample, this clone is medium-sized. The CDR3 nucleotides read TGTGCCAGCAGCCGCAAGTCCCCGGGACTAGCGGGGGGTGCCTACGAGCAGTACTTC. Translating it yields CASSRKSPGLAGGAYEQYF. The V and J genes are TRBV3-1 (or the pseudogene TRBV3-2) and TRBJ2-7; 15 bases align to TRBD2. V was pared by 4 bases and J by 2 bases, with 12 bases of the junction left unmatched. This CDR3 spans 19 amino acids. Germline V gives CDR1 LGHDT, CDR2 YNNKEL (reference sequence).

The genes are TRBV3-1 (or the pseudogene TRBV3-2) and TRBJ2-7, with 12 bases fitting TRBD1. The J segment lost 7 bases and the V segment lost 4 bases, leaving 11 bases of the junction unmatched. CDR1 is LGHDT and CDR2 is YNNKEL in the germline V gene (reference sequence). The CDR3 has 16 residues. This chain's CDR3 is CASSLLGGQGAREQYF. The CDR3 DNA reads as TGTGCCAGCAGCCTCCTCGGGGGACAGGGGGCGAGGGAGCAGTACTTC.

This sequence joins TRBV7-2 and TRBJ1-5; TRBD1 aligns across 11 bases. The germline V gene has CDR1 SGHTA and CDR2 FQGNSA. Losses at the gene ends were 5 bases for V and 5 bases for J; bases not matched to a gene: 5. This CDR3 contains 15 residues. The CDR3 DNA reads as TGTGCCAGCAGCGACCCGGGACAGGGGGATCAGCCCCAGCATTTT. Amino acid sequence: CASSDPGQGDQPQHF. The full variable domain, with the rest looked up from reference TRBV7-2 and TRBJ1-5, is GAGVSQSPSNKVTEKGKDVELRCDPISGHTALYWYRQSLGQGLEFLIYFQGNSAPDKSGLPSDRFSAERTGGSVSTLTIQRTQQEDSAVYLCASSDPGQGDQPQHFGDGTRLSIL.

The J gene is TRBJ2-1, the V gene TRBV11-2, with unresolved D. The CDR3 extends over 12 amino acids. V lost 5 bases and J 4 bases, leaving 6 bases between the germline ends. CDR1 and CDR2 (germline): SGHAT, FQNNGV. The CDR3 bases are TGTGCCAGCAGCCGGAGATACAATGAGCAGTTCTTC. Encoded protein: CASSRRYNEQFF.

The chain has TRBV6-5 and TRBJ2-6; no clear D gene. The CDR3 has 12 residues. Trimming removed 6 bases at V and 6 bases at J, with 6 bases between. Germline V gene lookup returns CDR1 MNHEY and CDR2 SVGAGI. The CDR3 loop is CASRTPANVLTF. Here the CDR3 DNA reads TGTGCCAGCAGGACCCCGGCCAACGTCCTGACTTTC.

Only a few counts were recorded for this clone. V is TRBV19 and J is TRBJ1-5; tentative D call: TRBD1 (5 bases). The length of the CDR3 is 13 residues. V lost 9 bases and J 9 bases, leaving 18 bases between the germline ends. Germline assignment: CDR1 LNHDA and CDR2 SQIVND (reference sequence). The CDR3, as DNA: TGTGCCAGCACTCCGGGGCTATGGGGGCCCCAGCATTTT. Amino acid sequence: CASTPGLWGPQHF.